The source of this T cell receptor beta chain is a study of blood T cell repertoires in COVID-19. Study as a whole: Whether acute or convalescent, the COVID-19 samples came from the United States, Italy and Spain. T cells, B-cell-depleted T cells, or PBMCs supplied cDNA or gDNA.

In the authors' workflow: Reference gene primer amplification yielded estimated nucleated cell counts. Assay: immunoSEQ multiplex PCR; the TCRdb copy retains only in-frame clones and omits some. V, J and clone size are those of that table, while D and trimming were read from the DNA. This table has around 170,000 clones, more than 75% appearing once. Adults between about 18 and 95 years of age took part from 20 to 25 US areas. The TCR originated in a woman between 25 and 40 years old who had recovered from COVID-19. Sequenced sample: PBMCs or T cells enriched from blood (not recorded which).

The CDR3 DNA sequence: TGTGCCAGCAGCTTAGAAGGGGGGGGGACAGGGGGCCTAGAGACCCAGTACTTC. Residues: CASSLEGGGTGGLETQYF. This rearrangement joins TRBV11-2 to TRBJ2-5, with 12 bases matching TRBD1. CDR1 SGHAT and CDR2 FQNNGV come from the germline V gene. The CDR3 is 18 amino acids. Germline trimming cut 0 bases from V and 4 bases from J; bases unmatched to any gene: 9. The entire variable domain, with the rest obtained from reference TRBV11-2 and TRBJ2-5, is as follows: EAGVAQSPRYKIIEKRQSVAFWCNPISGHATLYWYQQILGQGPKLLIQFQNNGVVDDSQLPKDRFSAERLKGVDSTLKIQPAKLEDSAVYLCASSLEGGGTGGLETQYFGPGTRLLVL.